This T cell receptor (beta chain) was recorded in a study of blood T cell repertoires in COVID-19. Each exposed participant met a COVID-19 case in the 2 weeks preceding study entry. Per the study methods: Reference gene primer amplification gave nucleated cell count estimates. TCRdb's table, derived via immunoSEQ multiplex PCR, lists solely in-frame clones and lacks some. V and J calls and clone size are copied from that table; D and trimming were computed from the DNA. The sample holds approximately 150,000 clones, approximately 80% seen once. CDR3 length: 13 residues. With 6 bases clipped from V and 8 bases from J, the junction kept 9 bases outside the gene matches. Germline V gene sequence: CDR1 LNHDA, CDR2 SQIVND (reference sequence).

This TCR came from a man between 65 and 80 years old who had been exposed to COVID-19. V is TRBV19 and J is TRBJ1-2, with 7 nucleotides matching TRBD1. The sequenced sample consisted of PBMCs or T cells enriched from blood (not recorded which). The CDR3 nucleotides read TGTGCCAGTAGGACCGACAGGGTGGGCGGCTACACCTTC. Translation: CASRTDRVGGYTF.